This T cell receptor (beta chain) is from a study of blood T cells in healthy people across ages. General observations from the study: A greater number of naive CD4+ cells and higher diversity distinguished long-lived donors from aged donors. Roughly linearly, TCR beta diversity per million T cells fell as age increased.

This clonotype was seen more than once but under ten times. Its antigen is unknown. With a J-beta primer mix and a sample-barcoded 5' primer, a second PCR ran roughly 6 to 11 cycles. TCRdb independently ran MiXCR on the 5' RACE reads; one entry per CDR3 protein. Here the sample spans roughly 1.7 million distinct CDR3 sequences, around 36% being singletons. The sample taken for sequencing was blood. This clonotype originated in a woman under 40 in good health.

The DNA for the CDR3 is TGTGCCAGCAGTGTGGGCAGAAGCAATCAGCCCCAGCATTTT. Its protein is CASSVGRSNQPQHF. The V call is TRBV2, the J call TRBJ1-5, with D unresolved. The CDR3 runs 14 residues. Germline lookup yields CDR1 SNHLY and CDR2 FYNNEI. Between the trimmed V and J ends, which lost 4 bases and 1 base, there was a span of 8 bases.